This TCR beta chain was profiled in a study of blood T cell repertoires in COVID-19. Profiling relied on immunoSEQ multiplex PCR, and the TCRdb table lists in-frame clones only, not all of them. The sample has fewer than 350,000 clones, 85% to 90% seen once. CDR3 length: 17 residues. Per germline, CDR1 SGHRS and CDR2 YFSETQ. V lost 4 bases and J 0 bases, leaving 19 bases between the germline ends. The TCR sequence derives from a woman younger than 30 with acute COVID-19. This chain connects TRBV5-1 to TRBJ1-1; D might be TRBD1 (6 bases). Sequenced material: PBMCs or T cells enriched from blood (not recorded which). CDR3 residues: CASSRHHRVNMNTEAFF. CDR3 coding DNA: TGCGCCAGCAGCCGACATCACAGGGTTAACATGAACACTGAAGCTTTCTTT.